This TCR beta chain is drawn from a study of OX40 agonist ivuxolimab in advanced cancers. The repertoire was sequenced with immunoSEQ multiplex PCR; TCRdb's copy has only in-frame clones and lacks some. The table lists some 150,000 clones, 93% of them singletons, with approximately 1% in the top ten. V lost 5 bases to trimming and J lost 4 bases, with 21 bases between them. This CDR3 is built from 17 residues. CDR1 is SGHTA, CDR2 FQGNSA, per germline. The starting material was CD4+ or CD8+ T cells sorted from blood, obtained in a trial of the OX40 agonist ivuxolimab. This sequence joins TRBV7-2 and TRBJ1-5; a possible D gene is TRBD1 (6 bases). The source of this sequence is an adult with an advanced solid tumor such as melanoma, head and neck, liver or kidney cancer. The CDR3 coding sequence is TGTGCCAGCAGCCCTGCGGGGGGATGGGGGGCGAATCAGCCCCAGCATTTT. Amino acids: CASSPAGGWGANQPQHF.